This T cell receptor beta chain was captured by sequencing in a study of blood T cells in healthy people across ages. Study results and caveats: Significant beta diversity loss was already apparent by age approximately 38, declining roughly linearly.

Remarks on this clonotype: Antigen specificity is unknown.

This CDR3 has 12 residues. Germline V CDR1 and CDR2: SQVTM, ANQGSEA. The V end lost 1 base, the J end lost 6 bases, and 9 bases lay between the germline ends. A second PCR of 7 to 11 cycles used a sample-barcoded 5' primer and a J-beta primer mix. Each cDNA molecule was tagged by a template-switch adaptor with 12 random nucleotides. TCRdb re-called the 5' RACE reads through MiXCR, storing one row per CDR3 protein. Of around 1,000,000 distinct CDR3 sequences in the sample, roughly a quarter are singletons; the top ten hold 0.65% to 0.75%. The same sample was also studied in work on T cells of mothers and their children.

The sample was blood. V and J are TRBV29-1 and TRBJ1-1, with no clear D. The sequence was collected from a girl aged 2 to 10 in good health. CDR3 in amino acids: CSVEGDSPEAFF. The CDR3 DNA reads TGCAGCGTTGAAGGGGATTCGCCTGAAGCTTTCTTT. Based on the CDR3 plus reference TRBV29-1 and TRBJ1-1, the full variable domain is SAVISQKPSRDICQRGTSLTIQCQVDSQVTMMFWYRQQPGQSLTLIATANQGSEATYESGFVIDKFPISRPNLTFSTLTVSNMSPEDSSIYLCSVEGDSPEAFFGQGTRLTVV.